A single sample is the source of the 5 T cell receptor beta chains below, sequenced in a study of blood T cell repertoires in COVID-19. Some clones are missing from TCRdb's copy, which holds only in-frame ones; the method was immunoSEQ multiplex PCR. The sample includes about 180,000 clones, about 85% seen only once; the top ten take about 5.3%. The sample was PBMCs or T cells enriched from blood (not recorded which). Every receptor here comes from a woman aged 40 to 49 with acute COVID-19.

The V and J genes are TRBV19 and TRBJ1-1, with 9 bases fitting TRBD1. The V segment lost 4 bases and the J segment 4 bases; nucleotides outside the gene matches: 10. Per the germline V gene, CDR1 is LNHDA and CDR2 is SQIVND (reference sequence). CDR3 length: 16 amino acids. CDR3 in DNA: TGTGCCAGTAGTACCCCAACAGGGGGCGGGAGCACTGAAGCTTTCTTT. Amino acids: CASSTPTGGGSTEAFF.

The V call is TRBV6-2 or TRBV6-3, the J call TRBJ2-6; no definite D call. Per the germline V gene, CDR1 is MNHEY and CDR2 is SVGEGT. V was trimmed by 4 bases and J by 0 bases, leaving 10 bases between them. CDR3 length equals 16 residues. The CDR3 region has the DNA TGTGCCAGCAGTTTACGCACGAGCTCTGGGGCCAACGTCCTGACTTTC. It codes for CASSLRTSSGANVLTF.

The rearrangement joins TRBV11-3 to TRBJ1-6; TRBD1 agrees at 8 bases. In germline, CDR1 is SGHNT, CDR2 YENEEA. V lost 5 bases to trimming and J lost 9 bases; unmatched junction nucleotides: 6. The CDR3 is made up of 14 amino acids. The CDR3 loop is CASSRRQGISPLHF. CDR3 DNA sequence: TGTGCCAGCAGCCGAAGACAGGGGATTTCACCCCTCCACTTT.

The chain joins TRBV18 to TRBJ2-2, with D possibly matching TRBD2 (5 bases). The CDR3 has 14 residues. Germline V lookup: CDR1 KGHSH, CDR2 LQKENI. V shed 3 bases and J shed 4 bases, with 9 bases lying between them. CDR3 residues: CASSPREGTGELFF. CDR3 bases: TGTGCCAGCTCACCTCGAGAGGGCACCGGGGAGCTGTTTTTT.

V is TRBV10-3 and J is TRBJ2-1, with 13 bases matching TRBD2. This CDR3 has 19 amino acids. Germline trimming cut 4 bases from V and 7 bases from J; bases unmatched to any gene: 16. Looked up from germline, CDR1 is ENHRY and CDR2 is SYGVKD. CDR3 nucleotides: TGTGCCATCAGTGCGTCCTCGCCCGGGACTAGCGGGACGAAGAATGAGCAGTTCTTC. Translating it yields CAISASSPGTSGTKNEQFF.